This is a list of T cell receptor beta chains from one sample in a study of OX40 agonist ivuxolimab in advanced cancers. The assay was immunoSEQ multiplex PCR, and TCRdb's table has in-frame clones only and misses some. The profile shows around 89,000 clones, roughly 88% of them singletons. The sequences come from CD4+ or CD8+ T cells sorted from blood, collected in a trial of the OX40 agonist ivuxolimab. The source is an adult with an advanced solid tumor such as melanoma, head and neck, liver or kidney cancer. Both conserved end residues are part of each CDR3. D genes are given only for firm matches. Rows give clone size only sometimes, using once, few, many, or a class for an expanded clone.

.	.	TRBV10-2	TRBJ2-3	TGCGCCAGCAACGCGAGGGGCACAGATACGCAGTATTTT	CASNARGTDTQYF
once	.	TRBV21-1	TRBJ1-1	TGTGCCAGCAGCCACGAACAGGGGAACACTGAAGCTTTCTTT	CASSHEQGNTEAFF
.	.	TRBV7-6	TRBJ1-5	TGTGCCAGCAGCGCTGTGGGGCGGAGAAGCAATCAGCCCCAGCATTTT	CASSAVGRRSNQPQHF
.	.	TRBV27	TRBJ2-5	TGTGCCAGCAGTTTCACTTACCAGCAAGAGACCCAGTACTTC	CASSFTYQQETQYF
.	TRBD1	TRBV28	TRBJ1-2	TGTGCCAGCAGTCTTACAGGGGGCGCTGGTGGCTACACCTTC	CASSLTGGAGGYTF
few	TRBD2	TRBV9	TRBJ2-1	TGTGCCAGCAGCATATCGGAGCGGGAAGAGCAGTTCTTC	CASSISEREEQFF
.	TRBD1	TRBV6-5	TRBJ2-7	TGTGCCAGCAGTTACTCGTTCGGGACAGGAGGCTACGAGCAGTACTTC	CASSYSFGTGGYEQYF
.	TRBD1	TRBV7-9	TRBJ1-1	TGTGCCAGCAAGGAGGGGGCGGACACTGAAGCTTTCTTT	CASKEGADTEAFF
.	.	TRBV5-1	TRBJ2-7	TGCGCCAGCAGCTTGTTCAACTCCTACGAGCAGTACTTC	CASSLFNSYEQYF
.	.	TRBV9	TRBJ1-4	TGTGCCAGCAGTGCCCTACAGGGATCTAATGAAAAACTGTTTTTT	CASSALQGSNEKLFF
.	TRBD2	TRBV9	TRBJ2-2	TGTGCCAGCAGCGACGGGACTAGGGACACCGGGGAGCTGTTTTTT	CASSDGTRDTGELFF
.	.	TRBV4-3	TRBJ2-1	TGCGCCAGCAGCTTGACCCCCGTACCAGGTAGTGAGCAGTTCTTC	CASSLTPVPGSEQFF
.	.	TRBV6-4	TRBJ1-2	TGTGCCAGCAGCGAGACAGGCGAAAACTATGGCTACACCTTC	CASSETGENYGYTF
.	.	TRBV11-2	TRBJ2-6	TGTGCCAGCAGGCGAATCCCAGCTAGCTCTGGGGCCAACGTCCTGACTTTC	CASRRIPASSGANVLTF
once	.	TRBV21-1	TRBJ2-2	TGTGCCAGCAGCCCTCGACTTAGGCAAGCGGGAGCGCTCACCGGGGAGCTGTTTTTT	CASSPRLRQAGALTGELFF
.	TRBD2	TRBV5-6	TRBJ2-5	TGTGCCAGCAGCTTTAGCGGGGGGGCCTCAGAGACCCAGTACTTC	CASSFSGGASETQYF
.	TRBD2	TRBV18	TRBJ2-7	TGTGCCAGCTCACCACTACTAGCGGCCAACTTGGAGCAGTACTTC	CASSPLLAANLEQYF
.	.	TRBV30	TRBJ1-2	TGTGCCTGGAGTAGGCTGGCAGGCCAACAGCGGAACTATGGCTACACCTTC	CAWSRLAGQQRNYGYTF
.	.	TRBV7-3	TRBJ2-7	TGTGCCAGCAGCTGCCCGACAGATCGTTACGAGCAGTACTTC	CASSCPTDRYEQYF
.	.	TRBV23-1	TRBJ2-1	TGCGCCAGCAGTCAATCTGACCCCGAGCAGTTCTTC	CASSQSDPEQFF
.	TRBD2	TRBV27	TRBJ2-7	TGTGCCAGCAGTGGACTAGCGGGAGGAGAGGGCGAGCAGTACTTC	CASSGLAGGEGEQYF
.	.	TRBV6-5	TRBJ1-2	TGTGCCAGCAGTCGTACGGCAACTAACTATGGCTACACCTTC	CASSRTATNYGYTF
.	TRBD1	TRBV2	TRBJ1-5	TGTGCCAGCAGCCTTGACAGGGGGATTGGCAATCAGCCCCAGCATTTT	CASSLDRGIGNQPQHF
.	TRBD1	TRBV5-5	TRBJ1-4	TGTGCCAGCAGCTTGACAGGGGGCAAAAAACTGTTTTTT	CASSLTGGKKLFF
.	TRBD1	TRBV18	TRBJ2-5	TGTGCCAGCTCAGGATCACAGGGGAACCAAGAGACCCAGTACTTC	CASSGSQGNQETQYF
.	.	TRBV6-5	TRBJ2-2	TGTGCCAGCAGTTACTCTTCCGGGCCCTTAACCGGGGAGCTGTTTTTT	CASSYSSGPLTGELFF
.	.	TRBV7-8	TRBJ2-7	TGTGCCAGCAGCTTGTTCGCGAGGGGGACTCCCTACGAGCAGTACTTC	CASSLFARGTPYEQYF
.	TRBD1	TRBV28	TRBJ1-5	TGTGCCAGCCGCCGACTCGGGACAGGGGTTGATCAGCCCCAGCATTTT	CASRRLGTGVDQPQHF
.	.	TRBV6-6	TRBJ1-2	TGTGCCAGCAGTTCCCTGGGAGTTAACTATGGCTACACCTTC	CASSSLGVNYGYTF
.	.	TRBV10-3	TRBJ2-2	TGTGCCATCAGTGAGTCTGGGGGCTCACGGGAGCTGTTTTTT	CAISESGGSRELFF
.	.	TRBV25-1	TRBJ1-1	TGTGCCAGCAGTGAGAATCGGGGTTTAAACACTGAAGCTTTCTTT	CASSENRGLNTEAFF
.	.	TRBV18	TRBJ2-3	TGTGCCAGCTCACCACCTGTACCGGGTACGCAGTATTTT	CASSPPVPGTQYF
.	TRBD2	TRBV18	TRBJ2-1	TGTGCCAGCTCACCACCTAGCGGGGGGGTGTTTCGCGAGCAGTTCTTC	CASSPPSGGVFREQFF
.	.	TRBV28	TRBJ1-4	TGTGCCAGCAGACCCATGTATGTCGGTGAAAAACTGTTTTTT	CASRPMYVGEKLFF
.	.	TRBV6-5	TRBJ1-6	TGTGCCAGCAGCCAACAGGGCTCCTATAATTCACCCCTCCACTTT	CASSQQGSYNSPLHF
.	TRBD1	TRBV7-2	TRBJ1-2	TGTGCCAGCAGTTTCGCCGGGACAGTGAACTATGGCTACACCTTC	CASSFAGTVNYGYTF
.	TRBD1	TRBV25-1	TRBJ2-1	TGTGCCAGCAGCTCGGACAGGGCGGCCTACAATGAGCAGTTCTTC	CASSSDRAAYNEQFF
.	TRBD1	TRBV5-1	TRBJ2-2	TGCGCCAGCAGCCCGACAGGGGACACCGGGGAGCTGTTTTTT	CASSPTGDTGELFF
once	.	TRBV5-8	TRBJ1-5	TGTGCCAGCAGCCTCGGACTGGGCAATCAGCCCCAGCATTTT	CASSLGLGNQPQHF
.	TRBD2	TRBV25-1	TRBJ2-1	TGTGCCAGCAGTGAAGCTAGCGGGGGGGTTGTATACAATGAGCAGTTCTTC	CASSEASGGVVYNEQFF
.	TRBD2	TRBV23-1	TRBJ2-3	TGCGCCAGCAGTCACACCGGGACTACCTTTAGCACAGATACGCAGTATTTT	CASSHTGTTFSTDTQYF
.	.	TRBV27	TRBJ1-4	TGTGCCAGCAGTTACAGGAACGGCGGTGAAAAACTGTTTTTT	CASSYRNGGEKLFF
.	TRBD2	TRBV5-4	TRBJ2-5	TGTGCCAGCACCAGCGGGGTCTCAGGCGGAGAGACCCAGTACTTC	CASTSGVSGGETQYF